This T cell receptor beta chain was sequenced in a study of T-cell memory formation after mild COVID-19. This clonotype showed up just a few times. The CDR3 covers 15 residues. Germline CDR1 is SGDLS and CDR2 is YYNGEE. V dropped 0 bases and J dropped 6 bases, with 12 bases sitting between them. TCRdb re-analysed the 5' RACE reads in MiXCR, keeping a single row per CDR3 protein. The sample records hundreds of thousands of distinct CDR3 sequences, 17% being singletons. This clonotype originated in an adult woman who had mild COVID-19 (a few samples of this study predate the infection). Cell type and time point are not known. The gene calls are TRBV9 and TRBJ2-2; no clear D. The material sequenced was PBMCs or a T cell subset sorted from them (not recorded which). DNA for the CDR3: TGTGCCAGCAGCGTAGAGGTAGCTCTCCCCGGGGAGCTGTTTTTT. Protein product: CASSVEVALPGELFF.